This T cell receptor (beta chain) was sequenced in a study of cytomegalovirus exposure and HLA in healthy donors. Study-level results: Later work associated 16,951 TCR beta sequences with HLA alleles at 0.05 false discovery rate.

There are 15 residues in the CDR3. The ends lost 3 bases at V and 5 bases at J; junction bases unmatched: 8. Germline assignment: CDR1 LNHDA and CDR2 SQIVND (reference sequence). Note on this clone: Its antigen is undetermined.

Vbeta (60) and Jbeta (13) primers were used in the PCR. Produced via immunoSEQ multiplex PCR; TCRdb's table is partial and in-frame only. Of about 190,000 clones listed, 65% to 90% were seen once; the top ten hold about 6%. The source is a man aged 35 to 55 in good health and CMV-seropositive. This chain uses TRBV19 with TRBJ2-5, with 8 bases matching TRBD2. The specimen was PBMCs. CDR3 DNA sequence: TGTGCCAGTAGTATGGTCCCGGGGGGGCTGGAGACCCAGTACTTC. The encoded protein is CASSMVPGGLETQYF.